Reported below is one T cell receptor beta chain. The antigen this receptor binds is unknown. Base-call qualities are not available, and no considerably larger clone is one nucleotide away. As encoded in the germline V gene (reference sequence), CDR1 is SGHNT while CDR2 is YYREEE. Including the terminal cysteine and phenylalanine, the CDR3 comprises 15 residues. Only the CDR3 DNA stays, 45 bases, in frame from base 1. V sheds 3 bases and J sheds 1 base, leaving 13 bases between their ends. Sample treatment or condition, as interpreted from the label and publication: 15 to 20 received Ad26.COV2.S at low or high dose, single or two shots; five or six received placebo; per-sample allocation not given. Repertoires of vaccine and placebo recipients were sequenced from samples taken on day 63 after the first injection. Cohort 1b enrolled some 25 adults aged 18-55 years at a single site in Boston, USA, between 29 July and 7 August 2020. As a vaccine, Ad26.COV2.S was a replication-incompetent adenovirus type 26 vector that expressed a prefusion-stabilized SARS-CoV-2 spike protein derived from the original Wuhan strain.

The source of the sample is a study of Ad26.COV2.S vaccination and SARS-CoV-2 variants (dated by TCRdb to the early 2020s). Looking at the study overall: Vaccine-arm donors were drawn from COV1001, a multicentre, randomized, double-blind, placebo-controlled phase I-IIa trial of Ad26.COV2.S in healthy adults. Trial participants were randomized into five groups of five, in which low-dose or high-dose Ad26.COV2.S was given once or twice, or placebo was given on both occasions. Ad26.COV2.S was administered intramuscularly at 5 x 10^10 or 1 x 10^11 viral particles, either as a single shot or as two shots given 56 days apart. A total of 32 samples were included in the TCR-sequenced set, comprising about 20 Ad26.COV2.S vaccine recipients, 5 placebo recipients and 8 SARS-CoV-2 convalescent individuals. TCRbeta repertoire sequencing was used to assess the specificity and breadth of SARS-CoV-2-reactive T cell receptors after Ad26.COV2.S vaccination. Investigators did not know the trial group allocation while performing experiments and assessing outcomes. Results the study describes overall, beyond this receptor: After vaccination, substantial breadth of spike-specific CD8+ and CD4+ T cell responses was reported. Compared with placebo recipients, Ad26.COV2.S recipients showed higher spike-specific TCR breadth (P = 0.0014). The study lacked the statistical power to compare responses across vaccine doses or regimens. Non-spike TCR breadth was comparable between vaccine and placebo recipients, consistent with the vaccine containing only spike. The authors noted that the TCR breadth and depth analyses may have underestimated total T cell responses.

TCRbeta CDR3 regions were sequenced with the immunoSEQ Assay. After extraction, genomic DNA underwent amplification by bias-controlled multiplex PCR, followed by high-throughput sequencing. On the authors' methods: To quantify the absolute abundance of every unique TCRbeta CDR3 region, sequences were collapsed and filtered. Usable DNA was measured by amplifying reference genes present in all nucleated cells, and TCRbeta template counts were normalized to that usable DNA to estimate T cell fraction. Repertoire TCRs were annotated as SARS-CoV-2-specific by exact matching of V gene, CDR3 amino acid sequence and J gene to a known reactive TCR set. MIRA supplied the reference SARS-CoV-2 TCR set, which was filtered for enrichment in COVID-19-positive ImmuneCODE repertoires so that public or cross-reactive TCRs were removed. Using the MIRA antigens, annotated TCRs were further analysed by specific ORF or by position within an ORF. Depth was the summed frequency of annotated unique rearrangements, while breadth was defined as annotated unique rearrangements over total unique productive rearrangements. TCR breadth was compared between groups using two-sided Wilcoxon rank-sum tests. TCRdb retrieved this table from immuneACCESS and kept in-frame rearrangements only. Not all clones are present; in checked studies, unresolved V genes account for under half, and no reason is known for the remainder. The DNA was the basis for D and trimming; V, J and clone size are from that table. In this sample the table shows 300,000 to 400,000 clones, around 83% of which occur a single time. The leading ten clones occupy approximately 1.9% of the sample.

The TCR sequence derives from a person aged 18-65 years who received the Ad26.COV2.S COVID-19 vaccine or a placebo. The chain links TRBV5-4 with TRBJ1-1, and TRBD1 may be the D gene, going by 6 matching bases. The source was peripheral blood, collected in a trial of Ad26.COV2.S vaccine versus placebo. The CDR3 is CASSSSAGANTEAFF. The sequence in DNA is TGTGCCAGCAGCTCCTCGGCGGGGGCGAACACTGAAGCTTTCTTT.